The clone carrying this T cell receptor beta chain was counted only a few times. The antigen is undetermined. V dropped 3 bases and J dropped 8 bases, with 14 bases sitting between them. The CDR3 covers 14 residues. The germline CDR1 and CDR2 sequences are SGHTA and FQGNSA. This record comes from a study of T cell repertoires in cytomegalovirus infection. Study-level background: Indicated by public TCR beta signatures were CMV infection and matching HLA type.

One entry per CDR3 protein results from TCRdb running MiXCR on the reads. The top ten clones hold 59% of a sample with 69,000 or so distinct CDR3 sequences, 25% to 30% of them seen once. The rearrangement joins TRBV7-2 to TRBJ1-5; D may be TRBD1 (6 bases). This sequence originates from a human donor in good health (CMV status not recorded). Some clones in this sample may be carry-over from other donors' samples. Sequenced material: CD8+ T cells from cultured PBMCs, taken from culture after CMV antigen stimulation. The chain's CDR3 is CASSFGGAGEPQHF. CDR3 DNA: TGTGCCAGCAGCTTCGGGGGGGCAGGGGAGCCCCAGCATTTT.